This T cell receptor beta chain was obtained from a study of T cell changes during pregnancy in multiple sclerosis. Assay used: immunoSEQ multiplex PCR; TCRdb lists only in-frame clones, some missing. The sample includes about 70,000 clones, approximately 92% of them seen just once. Trimming pared 3 bases from V and 12 bases from J, leaving 12 bases between. CDR1 is SGHTA and CDR2 is FQGNSA in the germline V gene. CDR3 length equals 12 residues. The sample here was peripheral blood, taken in the second trimester of pregnancy. This TCR came from a female donor in good health, enrolled as a control in a pregnancy study. The chain uses TRBV7-2 and TRBJ1-3, with D perhaps TRBD1 (5 bases). CDR3 residues: CASSFPGLRIYF. CDR3 nucleotides: TGTGCCAGCAGCTTCCCAGGGTTACGCATATATTTT.